There are many counts of the clone carrying this T cell receptor beta chain. Its antigen is as yet unknown. The CDR3 runs 16 residues. Germline CDR1 and CDR2: SGHRS and YFSETQ. V lost 0 bases and J 0 bases, leaving 12 bases between the germline ends. The entry originates in a study of T-cell reconstitution after alpha-beta-depleted transplantation in children. Study-level results: At day 60, the high TCRbeta diversity found in some patients originated from recipient T cells and thymic progenitors that had survived. From newly produced T cells came most of the T-cell counts and diversity one year after transplant. Reports say that about two months after transplant, the alpha-beta T cells came out of several hundred graft clones that had expanded.

Preparing the TCRbeta library involved the use of unique molecular identifiers. TCRdb called the PCR reads again in MiXCR, with one record for every CDR3 protein. The sample contains roughly 100,000 distinct CDR3 sequences, 7.5% to 9.5% of which appear only once. Sequencing was performed on PBMCs, taken before TCRalphabeta/CD19-depleted stem cell transplant. The chain uses TRBV5-1 and TRBJ1-1, with D possibly matching TRBD1 (5 bases). The clonotype was recovered from a boy aged 2-15 years with acute lymphoblastic leukemia, due to receive a stem cell transplant. The chain's CDR3 is CASSLDPGLMNTEAFF. Here the CDR3 DNA reads TGCGCCAGCAGCTTGGATCCGGGGCTCATGAACACTGAAGCTTTCTTT.